The sequence of this T cell receptor beta chain was determined in a study of T cell repertoires in ileal Crohn's disease. The overall study: Patients had a median approximately 7.2-year disease duration, and less than 40% were active smokers.

TCRdb's table, derived via immunoSEQ multiplex PCR, lists solely in-frame clones and lacks some. The top ten hold around 6.5% of the sample, which has nearly 11,000 clones, around 79% seen once. V trimming: 2 bases; J trimming: 7 bases; junction bases outside the gene matches: 7. CDR3 length equals 15 residues. Germline-derived CDR1 and CDR2 are MNHEY and SMNVEV (reference sequence). This clone was recorded once. This sample's time point: neoterminal ileum biopsy at postoperative endoscopy, about 6 months after surgery. This chain uses TRBV27 with TRBJ2-4; 8 bases align to TRBD2. This receptor was taken from an adult with Crohn's disease. The sequencing input was ileal tissue. This chain's CDR3 is CASSLMPPGGNIQYF. In DNA, the CDR3 is TGTGCCAGCAGTTTAATGCCCCCGGGGGGGAACATTCAGTACTTC.